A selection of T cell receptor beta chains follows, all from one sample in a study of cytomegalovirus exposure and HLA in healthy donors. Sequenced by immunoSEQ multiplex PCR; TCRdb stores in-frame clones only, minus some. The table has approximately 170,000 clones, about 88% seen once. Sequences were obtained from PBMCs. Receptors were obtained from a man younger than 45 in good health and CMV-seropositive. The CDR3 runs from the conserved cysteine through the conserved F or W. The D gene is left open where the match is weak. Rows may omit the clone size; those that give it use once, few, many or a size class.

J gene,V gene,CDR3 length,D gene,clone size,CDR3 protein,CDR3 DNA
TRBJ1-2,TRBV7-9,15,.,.,CSSSLGAGATYGYTF,TGTTCCAGCAGCTTAGGGGCAGGGGCGACCTATGGCTACACCTTC
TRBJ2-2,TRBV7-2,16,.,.,CASSFSAGAVTGELFF,TGTGCCAGCAGCTTCTCAGCAGGGGCGGTCACCGGGGAGCTGTTTTTT
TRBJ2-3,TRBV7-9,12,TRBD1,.,CASSFDRDGQYF,TGTGCCAGCAGCTTCGACAGGGACGGGCAGTATTTT
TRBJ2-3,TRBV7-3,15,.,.,CASSLFRSSTDTQYF,TGTGCCAGCAGCTTATTTCGGTCAAGCACAGATACGCAGTATTTT
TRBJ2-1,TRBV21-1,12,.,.,CASSNSRGEQFF,TGTGCCAGCAGCAACTCTAGAGGTGAGCAGTTCTTC
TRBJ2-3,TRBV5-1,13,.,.,CASSLEGTDTQYF,TGCGCCAGCAGCCTAGAAGGTACAGATACGCAGTATTTT
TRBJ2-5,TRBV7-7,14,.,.,CASSPGNREGTQYF,TGTGCTAGCAGCCCTGGCAATCGGGAAGGGACCCAGTACTTC
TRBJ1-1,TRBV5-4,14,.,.,CASSQDRWNTEAFF,TGTGCCAGCAGCCAGGACAGATGGAACACTGAAGCTTTCTTT
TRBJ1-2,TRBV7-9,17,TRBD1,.,CSSSLGGWGDRSYGYTF,TGTTCCAGCAGCTTAGGGGGATGGGGGGACAGATCTTATGGCTACACCTTC
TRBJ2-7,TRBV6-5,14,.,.,CASSYFGRGDEQYF,TGTGCCAGCAGTTACTTTGGCAGGGGGGACGAGCAGTACTTC
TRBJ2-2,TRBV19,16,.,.,CASSIDAVRGTGELFF,TGTGCCAGTAGTATAGATGCAGTCAGGGGCACCGGGGAGCTGTTTTTT
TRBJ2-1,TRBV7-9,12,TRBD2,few,CATSGNNPEQFF,TGTGCCACTAGCGGGAATAACCCTGAGCAGTTCTTC
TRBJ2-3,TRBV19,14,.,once,CASSIQRVTDTQYF,TGTGCCAGTAGTATCCAGCGAGTCACAGATACGCAGTATTTT
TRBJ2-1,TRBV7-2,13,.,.,CASSLGTANEQFF,TGTGCCAGCAGCCTCGGGACTGCCAATGAGCAGTTCTTC
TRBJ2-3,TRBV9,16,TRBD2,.,CASSVTSGRPTDTQYF,TGTGCCAGCAGCGTGACTAGCGGGAGGCCCACAGATACGCAGTATTTT
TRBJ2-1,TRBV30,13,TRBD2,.,CATTSGRHNEQFF,TGTGCCACCACTAGCGGGAGGCACAATGAGCAGTTCTTC
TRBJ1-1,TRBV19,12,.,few,CASSMGRAYAFF,TGTGCCAGTAGTATGGGCAGGGCTTATGCTTTCTTT
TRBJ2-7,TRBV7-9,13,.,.,CSSSFGGIYEQYF,TGTTCCAGCAGCTTCGGCGGGATCTACGAGCAGTACTTC
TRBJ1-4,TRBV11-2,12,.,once,CASSLDRGELFF,TGTGCCAGCAGCTTAGATCGAGGTGAACTGTTTTTT
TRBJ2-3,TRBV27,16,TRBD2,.,CASSFGPGTRLDTQYF,TGTGCCAGCAGTTTCGGCCCCGGGACTAGGTTAGATACGCAGTATTTT
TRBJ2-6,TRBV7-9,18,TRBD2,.,CASSLREGPSSGANVLTF,TGTGCCAGCAGCTTAAGGGAGGGCCCGAGCTCTGGAGCCAACGTCCTGACTTTC
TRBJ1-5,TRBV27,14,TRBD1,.,CASSTGTENQPQHF,TGTGCCAGCAGTACCGGGACAGAGAATCAGCCCCAGCATTTT